This T cell receptor (beta chain) stems from a study of intratumoral heterogeneity in liver cancer. The wider study: The median patient age was about 60 years, and most were male. Regarding the study as a whole: Tumor-infiltrating lymphocytes were acknowledged as under-represented in the sampling.

This clone appeared a single time. Antigen: not known. Sampled areas showed no macroscopic evidence of necrosis or hemorrhage. Sequencing used immunoSEQ multiplex PCR; TCRdb keeps in-frame clones, though not all of them. The data contain just over 20,000 clones, around 75% of them seen just once; the ten biggest clones take up 17%. Trimming took 5 bases from V and 6 from J, leaving 27 bases between them. The germline V gene has CDR1 SGHTS and CDR2 YDEGEE. This CDR3 is built from 18 residues. Source: tumor-adjacent normal tissue, taken before any cancer treatment. The TCR was taken from a woman in her 70s with hepatocellular carcinoma. J is TRBJ2-1 and V is TRBV5-8; D may be TRBD2 (5 bases). The CDR3 loop reads CASSNGVGKTLSGNEQFF. The CDR3 bases are TGTGCCAGCAGTAACGGGGTCGGGAAGACACTCTCGGGCAATGAGCAGTTCTTC.